This entry concerns a single TCR beta chain. Germline CDR1 KGHSH, CDR2 LQKENI. CDR3 length: 13 amino acids. V was trimmed by 6 bases and J by 1 base, leaving 9 bases between them. Assay: immunoSEQ multiplex PCR; the TCRdb copy retains only in-frame clones and omits some. This table has about 90,000 clones, 94% appearing once. The sample belongs to a study of technical replicates of blood from a handful of donors. The chain uses TRBV18 and TRBJ2-5, with a weak D call TRBD1 (6 bases). Sequenced material: T cells isolated from PBMCs. This TCR came from a human donor in good health. DNA of the CDR3: TGTGCCAGCTCGCTACAGGGCCAAGAGACCCAGTACTTC. Residues: CASSLQGQETQYF.